This TCR beta chain was observed in a study of shared clonotypes between healthy human individuals. Looking at the study overall: Used for every donor were three CD4 naive, three CD4 memory, two CD8 naive and one CD8 memory plate.

This clone has a handful of counts. Its target is unknown. Study-wide points: Non-shared clonotypes had lower generation probabilities than those shared by all four donors. Sampling covered blood only; tissue repertoires likely differ.

Data came from immunoSEQ multiplex PCR; TCRdb stores just in-frame clones and leaves some out. The sample holds some 660,000 clones, around 78% seen once. Naive CD4+ cells were CD45RA-selected; the remaining cells were memory. The CDR3 loop spans 12 amino acids. Germline V gives CDR1 GTSNPN, CDR2 SVGIG (reference sequence). V was pared by 1 base and J by 1 base, with 5 bases between. The material sequenced was memory CD4+ T cells sorted from blood. Subset denoted: CD45RA-negative fraction. The source is a woman in her 30s in good health. This chain joins TRBV30 and TRBJ2-7, with D unresolved. The CDR3 here is CAWSAVSYEQYF. The DNA of the CDR3 is TGTGCCTGGAGTGCTGTGTCCTACGAGCAGTACTTC.